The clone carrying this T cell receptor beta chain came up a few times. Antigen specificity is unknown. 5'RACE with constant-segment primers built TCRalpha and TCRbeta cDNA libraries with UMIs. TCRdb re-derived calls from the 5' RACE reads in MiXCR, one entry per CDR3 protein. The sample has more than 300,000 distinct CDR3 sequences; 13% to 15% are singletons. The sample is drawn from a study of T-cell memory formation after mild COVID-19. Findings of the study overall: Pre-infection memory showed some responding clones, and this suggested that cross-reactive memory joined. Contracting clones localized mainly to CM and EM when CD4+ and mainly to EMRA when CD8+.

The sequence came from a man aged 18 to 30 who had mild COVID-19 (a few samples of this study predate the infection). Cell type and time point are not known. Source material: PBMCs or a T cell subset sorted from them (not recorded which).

The CDR3 protein is CASSPPGESKTQYF. DNA of the CDR3: TGTGCCAGCTCACCACCGGGGGAGTCGAAGACCCAGTACTTC. This rearrangement joins TRBV18 to TRBJ2-5; either TRBD1 or TRBD2 may fit D (5 bases each). The V and J ends lost 0 bases and 6 bases respectively, with 11 bases between them. This CDR3 has 14 residues. Germline V gives CDR1 KGHSH, CDR2 LQKENI.